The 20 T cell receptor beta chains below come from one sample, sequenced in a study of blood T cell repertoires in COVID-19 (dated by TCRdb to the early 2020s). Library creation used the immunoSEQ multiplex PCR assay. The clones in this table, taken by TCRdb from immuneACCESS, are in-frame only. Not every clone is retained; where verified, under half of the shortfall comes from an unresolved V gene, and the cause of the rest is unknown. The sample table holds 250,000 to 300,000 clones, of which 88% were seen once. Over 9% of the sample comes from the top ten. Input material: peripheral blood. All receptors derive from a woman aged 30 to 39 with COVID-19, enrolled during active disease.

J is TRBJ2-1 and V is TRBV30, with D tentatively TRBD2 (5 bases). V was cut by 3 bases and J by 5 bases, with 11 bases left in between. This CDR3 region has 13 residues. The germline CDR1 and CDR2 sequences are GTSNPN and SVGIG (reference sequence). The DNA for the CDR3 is TGTGCCTGGAGGAAACTAGAGGACAATGAGCAGTTCTTC. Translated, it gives CAWRKLEDNEQFF.

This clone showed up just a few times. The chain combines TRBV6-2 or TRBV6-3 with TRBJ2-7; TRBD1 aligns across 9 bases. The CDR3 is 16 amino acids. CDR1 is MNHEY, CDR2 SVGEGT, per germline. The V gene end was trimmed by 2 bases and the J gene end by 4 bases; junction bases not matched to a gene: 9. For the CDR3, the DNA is TGTGCCAGCAGTTACAAGTCGGACAGGGGAGGATACGAGCAGTACTTC. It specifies CASSYKSDRGGYEQYF.

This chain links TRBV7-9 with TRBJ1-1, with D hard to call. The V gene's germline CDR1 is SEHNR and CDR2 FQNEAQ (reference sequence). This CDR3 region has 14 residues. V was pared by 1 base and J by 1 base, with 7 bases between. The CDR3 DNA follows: TGTGCCAGCAGCTTAGGTAGCCGGAACACTGAAGCTTTCTTT. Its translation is CASSLGSRNTEAFF.

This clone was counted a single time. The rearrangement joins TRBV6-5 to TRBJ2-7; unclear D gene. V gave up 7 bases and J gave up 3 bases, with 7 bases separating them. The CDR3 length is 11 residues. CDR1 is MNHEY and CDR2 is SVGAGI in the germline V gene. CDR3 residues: CASMGIYEQYF. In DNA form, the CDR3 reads TGTGCCAGCATGGGCATCTACGAGCAGTACTTC.

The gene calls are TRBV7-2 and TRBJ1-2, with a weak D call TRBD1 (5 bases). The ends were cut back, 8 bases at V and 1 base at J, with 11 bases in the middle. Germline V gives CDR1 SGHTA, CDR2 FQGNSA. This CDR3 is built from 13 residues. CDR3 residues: CASGIRVNYGYTF. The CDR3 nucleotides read TGTGCCAGCGGCATCAGGGTTAACTATGGCTACACCTTC.

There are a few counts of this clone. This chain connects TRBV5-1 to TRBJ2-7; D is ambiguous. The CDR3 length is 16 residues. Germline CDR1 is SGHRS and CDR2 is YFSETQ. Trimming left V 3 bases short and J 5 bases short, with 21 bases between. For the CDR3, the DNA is TGCGCCAGCAGCTCGGCCCCCAGTGGAGTTAGAGACGAGCAGTACTTC. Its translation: CASSSAPSGVRDEQYF.

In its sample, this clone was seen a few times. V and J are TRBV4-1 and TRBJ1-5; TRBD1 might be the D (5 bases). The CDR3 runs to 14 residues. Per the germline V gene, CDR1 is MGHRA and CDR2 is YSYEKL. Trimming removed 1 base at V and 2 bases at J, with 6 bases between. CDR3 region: CASSQVQGNQPQHF. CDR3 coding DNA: TGCGCCAGCAGCCAAGTACAGGGCAATCAGCCCCAGCATTTT.

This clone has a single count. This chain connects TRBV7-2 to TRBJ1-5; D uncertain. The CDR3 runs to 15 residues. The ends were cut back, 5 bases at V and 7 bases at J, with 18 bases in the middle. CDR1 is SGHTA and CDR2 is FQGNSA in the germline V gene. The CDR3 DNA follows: TGTGCCAGCAGCCCGGGGTCCCGGAACGGGCAGCCCCAGCATTTT. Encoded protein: CASSPGSRNGQPQHF.

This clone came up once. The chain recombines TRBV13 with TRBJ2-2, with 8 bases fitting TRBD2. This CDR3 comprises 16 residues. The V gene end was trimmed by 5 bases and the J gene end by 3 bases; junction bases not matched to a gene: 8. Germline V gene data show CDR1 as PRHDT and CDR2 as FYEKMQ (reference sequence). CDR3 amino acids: CASSTKRERDTGELFF. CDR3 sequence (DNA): TGTGCCAGCAGCACAAAGCGGGAGCGAGACACCGGGGAGCTGTTTTTT.

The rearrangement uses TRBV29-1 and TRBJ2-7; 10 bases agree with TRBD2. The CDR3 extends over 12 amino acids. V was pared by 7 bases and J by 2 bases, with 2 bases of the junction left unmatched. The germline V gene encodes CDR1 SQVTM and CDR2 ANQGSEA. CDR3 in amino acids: CSALAGAYEQYF. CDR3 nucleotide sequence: TGCAGCGCTCTAGCGGGGGCCTACGAGCAGTACTTC.

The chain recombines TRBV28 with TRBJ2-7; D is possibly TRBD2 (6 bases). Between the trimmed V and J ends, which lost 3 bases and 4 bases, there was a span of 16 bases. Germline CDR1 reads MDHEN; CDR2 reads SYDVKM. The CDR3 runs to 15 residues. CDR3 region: CASSFLGGLFYEQYF. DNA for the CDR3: TGTGCCAGCAGTTTCCTCGGGGGACTCTTTTACGAGCAGTACTTC.

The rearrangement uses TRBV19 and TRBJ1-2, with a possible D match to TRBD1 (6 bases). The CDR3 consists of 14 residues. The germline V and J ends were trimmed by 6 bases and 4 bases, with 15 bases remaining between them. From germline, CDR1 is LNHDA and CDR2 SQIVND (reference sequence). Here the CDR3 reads CASRAQQGIYGYTF. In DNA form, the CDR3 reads TGTGCCAGTAGAGCCCAACAGGGAATCTATGGCTACACCTTC.

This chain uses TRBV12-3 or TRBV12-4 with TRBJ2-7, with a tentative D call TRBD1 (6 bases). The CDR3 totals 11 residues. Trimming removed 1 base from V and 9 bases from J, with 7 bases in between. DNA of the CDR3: TGTGCCAGCAGTTTAGGCAGGGGGCAGTACTTC. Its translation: CASSLGRGQYF.

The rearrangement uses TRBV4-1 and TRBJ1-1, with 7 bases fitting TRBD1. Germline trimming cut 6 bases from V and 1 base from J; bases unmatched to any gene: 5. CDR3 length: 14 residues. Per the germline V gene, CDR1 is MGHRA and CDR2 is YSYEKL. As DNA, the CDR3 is TGCGCCAGCAGTCGAGACAGGGAGAACACTGAAGCTTTCTTT. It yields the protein CASSRDRENTEAFF.

CDR3 in amino acids: CASSFSSDRGAEKLFF. The CDR3, as DNA: TGTGCCAGCAGCTTCTCCTCCGACAGGGGGGCTGAAAAACTGTTTTTT. The chain combines TRBV7-9 with TRBJ1-4, with 9 bases lining up with TRBD1. Trimming took 3 bases from V and 7 from J; bases not matched to a gene: 9. This CDR3 comprises 16 residues. The germline CDR1 and CDR2 sequences are SEHNR and FQNEAQ (reference sequence).

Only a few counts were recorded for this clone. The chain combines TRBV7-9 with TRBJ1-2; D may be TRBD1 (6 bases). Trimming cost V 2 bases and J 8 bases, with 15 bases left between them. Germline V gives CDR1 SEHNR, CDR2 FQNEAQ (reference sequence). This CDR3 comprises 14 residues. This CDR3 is CASSLPGDMRGYTF. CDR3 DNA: TGTGCCAGCAGCTTACCAGGGGACATGAGGGGCTACACCTTC.

CDR3 residues: CASRRQGQEKLFF. The CDR3 region has the DNA TGTGCCAGCCGACGACAGGGTCAAGAAAAACTGTTTTTT. The J gene is TRBJ1-4, the V gene TRBV27; TRBD1 agrees at 7 bases. From germline, CDR1 is MNHEY and CDR2 SMNVEV (reference sequence). V lost 8 bases and J lost 8; bases outside the gene matches: 8. The CDR3 consists of 13 residues.

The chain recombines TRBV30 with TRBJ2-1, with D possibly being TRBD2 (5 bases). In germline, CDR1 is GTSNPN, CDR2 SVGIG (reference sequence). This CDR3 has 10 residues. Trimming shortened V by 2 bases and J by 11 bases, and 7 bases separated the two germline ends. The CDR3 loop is CAWSSGKQFF. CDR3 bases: TGTGCCTGGAGTTCGGGGAAGCAGTTCTTC.

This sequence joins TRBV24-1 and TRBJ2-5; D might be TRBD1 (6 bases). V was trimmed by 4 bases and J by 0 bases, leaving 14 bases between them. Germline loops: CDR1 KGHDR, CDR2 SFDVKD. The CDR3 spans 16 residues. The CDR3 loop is CATSDFRTAYQETQYF. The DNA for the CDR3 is TGTGCCACCAGTGACTTTCGGACAGCCTACCAAGAGACCCAGTACTTC.

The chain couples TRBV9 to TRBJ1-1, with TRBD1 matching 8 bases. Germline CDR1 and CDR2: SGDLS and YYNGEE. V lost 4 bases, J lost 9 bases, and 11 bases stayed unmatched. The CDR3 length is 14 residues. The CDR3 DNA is TGTGCCAGCAGCACCGGACAGGGTGGACTACAAGCTTTCTTT. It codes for CASSTGQGGLQAFF.